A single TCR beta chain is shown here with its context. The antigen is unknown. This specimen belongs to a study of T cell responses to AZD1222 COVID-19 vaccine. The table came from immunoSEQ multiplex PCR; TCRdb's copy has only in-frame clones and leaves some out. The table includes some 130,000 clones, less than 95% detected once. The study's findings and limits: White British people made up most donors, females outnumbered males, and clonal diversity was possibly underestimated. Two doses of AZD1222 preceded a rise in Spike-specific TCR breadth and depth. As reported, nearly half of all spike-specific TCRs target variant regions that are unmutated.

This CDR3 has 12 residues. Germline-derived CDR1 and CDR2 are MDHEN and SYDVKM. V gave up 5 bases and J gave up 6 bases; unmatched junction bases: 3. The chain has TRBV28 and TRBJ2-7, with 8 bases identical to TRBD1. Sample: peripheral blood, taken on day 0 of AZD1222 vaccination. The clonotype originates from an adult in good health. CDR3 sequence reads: CASSPTGVEQYF. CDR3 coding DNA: TGTGCCAGCAGTCCGACAGGGGTCGAGCAGTACTTC.